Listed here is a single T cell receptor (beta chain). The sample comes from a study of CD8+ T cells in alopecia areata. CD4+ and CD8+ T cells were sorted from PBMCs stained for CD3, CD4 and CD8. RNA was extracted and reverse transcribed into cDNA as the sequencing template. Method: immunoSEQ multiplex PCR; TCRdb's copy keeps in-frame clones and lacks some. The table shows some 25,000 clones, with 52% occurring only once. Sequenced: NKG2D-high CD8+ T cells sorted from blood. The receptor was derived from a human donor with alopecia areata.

Here the CDR3 reads CASGQGAVTQYF. DNA of the CDR3: TGTGCCAGCGGACAGGGGGCGGTGACCCAGTACTTC. The genes are TRBV25-1 and TRBJ2-5; 11 nucleotides align to TRBD1. V trimming: 8 bases; J trimming: 7 bases; junction bases outside the gene matches: 3. This CDR3 has 12 residues. The germline V gene has CDR1 MGHDK and CDR2 SYGVNS.